The sample holds one count of the clone carrying this T cell receptor beta chain. TCRdb keeps only in-frame clones here, not all; method: immunoSEQ multiplex PCR. The repertoire holds tens of thousands of clones, with 90% to 95% as singletons. Deletions cut 6 bases from V and 7 bases from J, with 26 bases between. This CDR3 region has 17 residues. Germline assignment: CDR1 KGHSH and CDR2 LQKENI. The source of the sample is a study of T cell changes during pregnancy in multiple sclerosis. The J gene is TRBJ2-3, the V gene TRBV18; TRBD2 is a possible D gene (6 bases). Sequencing used CD4+ T cells from peripheral blood mononuclear cells, obtained in the third trimester of pregnancy. This TCR derives from a female donor in good health, enrolled as a control in a pregnancy study. In nucleotides, the CDR3 is TGTGCCAGCTCCCGGGGGTCGGGCGCGGCCGATACTAATACGCAGTATTTT. Translation gives CASSRGSGAADTNTQYF.